This T cell receptor beta chain derives from a study of cytotoxic CD8 clonotypes in ibrutinib-treated CLL (dated by TCRdb to the early 2020s). Describing the broader study: In this cohort, around 14 patients were treatment-naive and about ten were relapsed/refractory, while around 17 had unmutated IGHV. On average, each sample had a few hundred thousand productive templates and around 100,000 productive rearrangements. Cryopreserved peripheral blood mononuclear cells were collected at three points: before therapy, at response, and at either sustained remission or disease progression. Response samples were obtained after a median of approximately 12 months of treatment, with a range of about 6 to 36 months. Longitudinal samples were available for about 30% of the roughly 90 trial participants. Responses were partial in about 25 patients and complete in 2; after median approximately 67 months follow-up, roughly 14 stayed in remission and some twelve progressed. On the study overall, not on this receptor specifically: Sampling times were not matched between patients in sustained remission and patients whose disease was progressing, and lymph node repertoires were not examined. Baseline clonality was found to be higher than that of age-matched healthy donors and was strongly correlated with circulating CD8+ T-cell counts. Public clonotypes were rare and either shrank or stayed stable during treatment, and the rise in clonality at ibrutinib response reflected expansion of private clonotypes. At ibrutinib response clonality went up, during sustained remission it held steady, and at progression it dropped back toward baseline.

Its CDR3 holds 12 amino acids, cysteine through phenylalanine. Left in the record is the CDR3 DNA by itself, 36 bases read in frame from the first base. From V the trimming removes 10 bases and from J it removes 9 bases, while the gene matches leave 8 bases of the junction unaccounted for. CDR1 and CDR2, looked up from the germline V gene (reference sequence), are LNHDA and SQIVND. For TCR beta library preparation, 2 to 2.5 micrograms of genomic DNA were isolated from cryopreserved PBMCs. Longitudinal blood samples from CLL patients receiving ibrutinib monotherapy were subjected to high-throughput TCR beta sequencing. The patients were enrolled in a single-center, open-label phase 2 trial of ibrutinib monotherapy. Note on this clone: Its antigen has not been determined. The input lacks base qualities; no much larger clone sits a single base away.

Each clonotype received, on average, approximately 9.9x coverage in deep resolution sequencing performed on a MiSeq, where the target depth lay between 1 in 1 million and 1 in 200,000 T cells. The immunoSEQ hsTCRB Kit was used to generate TCR beta libraries. The paper's processing steps were these. ImmunoSEQ Data Assistant and ImmunoSEQ Analyzer were used for data analysis, and V, D and J genes were assigned according to IMGT definitions. Clonality, which ranges from 0 to 1, was calculated as one minus the normalized Shannon entropy of productive rearrangement frequencies. Only overrepresented clonotypes making up at least 0.05% of the repertoire of each patient were included in the public clonotype analysis. About a dozen repertoires from age-matched healthy donors, obtained from immuneACCESS, served as clonality controls. Held by TCRdb, this immuneACCESS table contains in-frame sequences only and omits some clones. Under half of the omission traces to an unresolved V gene where checked; the cause of the rest is unknown. Clone size and the V and J calls come from that table; the DNA yielded D and trimming. The sample has a few hundred thousand clones on record, more than 65% of them singletons. The ten top clones hold about 6.3% of the sample.

This specimen was PBMCs, taken before ibrutinib treatment. Rearrangement joined TRBV19 to TRBJ2-1; 8 nucleotides in the junction match TRBD2. This sequence originates from a human donor with chronic lymphocytic leukemia. CDR3 loop: CATPGLGVEQFF. The DNA sequence follows: TGTGCCACCCCGGGACTAGGGGTTGAGCAGTTCTTC.